Presented here are 4 T cell receptor beta chains from one specimen sequenced in a study of human T cells and chemical hapten exposure. TCRdb itself ran the RACE reads through MiXCR, one entry per CDR3 protein. The table has tens of thousands of distinct CDR3 sequences, about an eighth seen once. Described time point: patch test 3, about 24 weeks after DPC sensitization. Documented treatment: therapeutic diphenylcyclopropenone sensitization with weekly scalp DPC. The material was whole blood, obtained in connection with sensitization to the hapten diphenylcyclopropenone (DPC). These TCRs come from a woman in her 50s with alopecia areata. Some clones in this sample may be carry-over from other donors' samples.

This clonotype was seen a handful of times. The chain employs TRBV11-2 and TRBJ2-7; no clear D gene. This CDR3 spans 13 amino acids. Between the trimmed V and J ends, which lost 0 bases and 6 bases, there was a span of 9 bases. Per germline, CDR1 SGHAT and CDR2 FQNNGV. The CDR3 region is CASSLDRVGEQYF. CDR3 bases: TGTGCCAGCAGCTTAGATCGAGTTGGCGAGCAGTACTTC.

At least ten counts were recorded for this clonotype. The chain has TRBV6-6 and TRBJ2-1, with 9 bases fitting TRBD2. The CDR3 length is 15 residues. Germline CDR1 reads MNHNY; CDR2 reads SVGAGI (reference sequence). J was trimmed by 5 bases and V by 7 bases; bases with no gene match: 9. The CDR3 here is CASTYSGRSNNEQFF. CDR3 in DNA: TGTGCCAGCACTTATAGCGGGAGATCCAACAATGAGCAGTTCTTC.

As DNA, the CDR3 is TGTGCCAGCAGGCAGGCGGGTCAGCCCCAGCATTTT. It encodes CASRQAGQPQHF. The gene calls are TRBV2 and TRBJ1-5; D is unclear. Germline values: CDR1 SNHLY, CDR2 FYNNEI. Trimming pared 6 bases from V and 6 bases from J, leaving 9 bases between. The CDR3 covers 12 residues.

This rearrangement joins TRBV7-2 to TRBJ1-4, with a weak D call TRBD1 (5 bases). The germline gives CDR1 SGHTA, CDR2 FQGNSA. The V gene lost 1 base and the J gene lost 3 bases, with 9 bases spanning the gap. The CDR3 has 15 amino acids. CDR3 sequence reads: CASSLEPGSNEKLFF. CDR3 coding DNA: TGTGCCAGCAGCTTAGAGCCAGGGTCTAATGAAAAACTGTTTTTT.